What follows are 32 T cell receptor beta chains derived from one specimen sequenced in a study of glioma-infiltrating T cells. Using RNA template, CDR3s of TCR alpha and beta were amplified with iRepertoire arm-PCR. MiXCR, applied by TCRdb to the multiplex PCR reads, yields one record per CDR3 protein. Among 300,000 to 400,000 distinct CDR3 sequences listed, approximately 42% were seen once. Sequenced sample: glioma tissue, nonneoplastic brain tissue, or PBMCs (not recorded which). The receptor set was obtained from a human donor with low-grade glioma or glioblastoma, undergoing nonglioma brain surgery, or in good health (not recorded which).

As regards this clonotype: No conserved phenylalanine or tryptophan is present at the end of the CDR3, so a read error is the likely explanation. The V and J genes are TRBV6-6 and TRBJ1-1, with D perhaps TRBD1 (5 bases). Trimming left V 0 bases short and J 4 bases short, with 12 bases between. Germline CDR1 and CDR2: MNHNY and SVGAGI (reference sequence). The CDR3 extends over 15 amino acids. CDR3 bases: TGTGCCAGCAGTTACTCTGGGGGACGGCGCACTGAAGCTTTCCTT. Translated: CASSYSGGRRTEAFL.

This clonotype was counted many times. The V call is TRBV6-2 or TRBV6-3, the J call TRBJ1-2; no definite D call. Germline assignment: CDR1 MNHEY and CDR2 SVGEGT. With 0 bases removed from V and 3 bases from J, the gap between germline ends came to 11 bases. The CDR3 has 15 residues. The CDR3 protein is CASSYSKGYDYGYTF. In nucleotides, the CDR3 is TGTGCCAGCAGTTACTCGAAAGGGTACGACTATGGCTACACCTTC.

Note on this clonotype: A junction boundary mismatches the germline segment, possibly from a read error. The chain couples TRBV19 to TRBJ2-1, with 9 bases that match TRBD2. Germline-derived CDR1 and CDR2 are LNHDA and SQIVND (reference sequence). The CDR3 runs 18 residues. CDR3 nucleotides: TGTGCCAGAAGTAGTATAGCCCGGGTTAGCGGGAGCAACAATGAGCAGTTCTTC. This gives the protein CARSSIARVSGSNNEQFF. Looking up the rest from reference TRBV19 and TRBJ2-1 gives the full variable domain: DGGITQSPKYLFRKEGQNVTLSCEQNLNHDAMYWYRQDPGQGLRLIYYSQIVNDFQKGDIAEGYSVSREKKESFPLTVTSAQKNPTAFYLCARSSIARVSGSNNEQFFGPGTRLTVL.

This clonotype came up many times. This chain links TRBV20-1 with TRBJ1-2; the D gene is possibly TRBD1 (5 bases). The V gene's germline CDR1 is DFQATT and CDR2 SNEGSKA (reference sequence). The CDR3 loop spans 13 amino acids. Trimming took 6 bases from V and 3 from J, leaving 14 bases between them. The CDR3 loop reads CSAGQGRDYGYTF. The CDR3 region has the DNA TGCAGTGCCGGTCAGGGTCGAGACTATGGCTACACCTTC.

The gene calls are TRBV4-1 and TRBJ2-2; D not certain. The germline V gene has CDR1 MGHRA and CDR2 YSYEKL. The CDR3 spans 15 residues. Trimming removed 6 bases at V and 0 bases at J, with 11 bases between. CDR3 loop: CASSIPGPNTGELFF. CDR3 bases: TGCGCCAGCAGTATTCCAGGACCGAACACCGGGGAGCTGTTTTTT.

This clonotype has a single count. The chain recombines TRBV11-3 with TRBJ2-3; D unresolved. CDR3 size: 14 residues. V shed 0 bases and J shed 3 bases, with 7 bases lying between them. CDR1 SGHNT and CDR2 YENEEA come from the germline V gene. The CDR3 bases are TGTGCCAGCAGCTTAGAGGGCAAAACAGATACGCAGTATTTT. As protein: CASSLEGKTDTQYF.

For this clonotype: The junction and the germline gene differ at one end; a read error may be behind it. V is TRBV20-1 and J is TRBJ1-1; tentative D call: TRBD1 (6 bases). The length of the CDR3 is 12 residues. Germline CDR1 reads DFQATT; CDR2 reads SNEGSKA (reference sequence). The CDR3: CIAMKGDNKAFF. The CDR3 region has the DNA TGCATTGCTATGAAAGGGGACAATAAAGCTTTCTTT.

There are a few counts of this clonotype. This chain connects TRBV7-9 to TRBJ2-2; D call uncertain. CDR1 SEHNR and CDR2 FQNEAQ come from the germline V gene (reference sequence). The CDR3 length is 15 residues. V lost 2 bases, J lost 2 bases, and 9 bases lay in between. The CDR3 loop reads CASSLFDVNTGELFF. The CDR3 region has the DNA TGTGCCAGCAGCTTATTTGATGTAAACACCGGGGAGCTGTTTTTT.

This clonotype was recorded a few times. The chain couples TRBV20-1 to TRBJ2-7; D gene uncertain. Germline values: CDR1 DFQATT, CDR2 SNEGSKA (reference sequence). V lost 3 bases and J 4 bases, leaving 16 bases between the germline ends. The CDR3 has 14 residues. The CDR3 region has the DNA TGCAGTGCTAGCAAGGGCCCCAGGTTGTACGAGCAGTACTTC. Protein sequence: CSASKGPRLYEQYF.

As for this clonotype: This sequence may be a read error, since a much larger clone differs from it by one base. The chain couples TRBV20-1 to TRBJ2-1; TRBD2 matches at 8 bases. The V gene's germline CDR1 is DFQATT and CDR2 SNEGSKA (reference sequence). The CDR3 loop spans 15 amino acids. The V segment lost 5 bases and the J segment 1 base; nucleotides outside the gene matches: 7. CDR3 DNA: TGCAGTGCTGTCAGACTAGCGCTGTCCTACAATGAGCAGTTCTTC. The encoded protein is CSAVRLALSYNEQFF.

The chain combines TRBV27 with TRBJ2-4; no firm D call. Trimming took 6 bases from V and 5 from J, leaving 11 bases between them. In germline, CDR1 is MNHEY, CDR2 SMNVEV (reference sequence). CDR3 size: 13 residues. The CDR3 sequence: CASSPPSENIQYF. In DNA, the CDR3 is TGTGCCAGCAGCCCGCCAAGTGAAAACATTCAGTACTTC.

J is TRBJ2-3 and V is TRBV20-1; the D gene is possibly TRBD2 (5 bases). The CDR3 is 16 residues long. The germline V gene has CDR1 DFQATT and CDR2 SNEGSKA (reference sequence). Trimming shortened V by 4 bases and J by 1 base, and 18 bases separated the two germline ends. In nucleotides, the CDR3 is TGCAGTGCTACCCCCCTAGCAAGAGAAGGCACAGATACGCAGTATTTT. Its protein product is CSATPLAREGTDTQYF.

Notes on this clonotype: The junction does not match germline at one end; this may be a read error. The V and J genes are TRBV20-1 and TRBJ2-3; maybe TRBD1 (5 bases). Germline V gene sequence: CDR1 DFQATT, CDR2 SNEGSKA (reference sequence). This CDR3 contains 13 residues. This chain's CDR3 is CSATTTGADTQYF. The DNA for the CDR3 is TGCAGTGCGACGACCACAGGAGCAGATACACAGTATTTT.

J is TRBJ2-1 and V is TRBV18; the match to TRBD1 covers 12 bases. The CDR3 runs to 19 residues. Germline assignment: CDR1 KGHSH and CDR2 LQKENI. With 0 bases clipped from V and 7 bases from J, the junction kept 13 bases outside the gene matches. CDR3 residues: CASSPPGFVGDRGLNEQFF. The CDR3 DNA follows: TGTGCCAGCTCACCACCGGGTTTCGTCGGGGACAGGGGGCTTAATGAGCAGTTCTTC.

V gene TRBV7-2 combines with J gene TRBJ2-3, with D uncertain. The CDR3 is 16 amino acids. Germline V gene data show CDR1 as SGHTA and CDR2 as FQGNSA. Trimming shortened V by 2 bases and J by 0 bases, and 12 bases separated the two germline ends. The CDR3 DNA is TGTGCCAGCAGCTTAAGTCTTACCAGGAGCACAGATACGCAGTATTTT. It translates to CASSLSLTRSTDTQYF.

The CDR3 DNA is TGCAGCGTTGAAGATCCCTCTGGAAACACCATATATTTT. As protein: CSVEDPSGNTIYF. The V call is TRBV29-1, the J call TRBJ1-3; D not certain. CDR3 size: 13 residues. V lost 0 bases, J lost 0 bases, and 3 bases lay in between. CDR1 is SQVTM, CDR2 ANQGSEA, per germline.

This clonotype was picked up one time. V and J are TRBV20-1 and TRBJ2-7; 9 bases agree with TRBD2. CDR3 length: 13 residues. Germline CDR1 reads DFQATT; CDR2 reads SNEGSKA (reference sequence). Here the CDR3 reads CSVGPSGIPEQYF. The CDR3 nucleotides read TGCAGCGTTGGTCCTAGCGGGATTCCCGAGCAGTACTTC.

This rearrangement joins TRBV2 to TRBJ2-3; D is undetermined. CDR3 length equals 13 residues. Trimming took 6 bases from V and 2 from J, leaving 9 bases between them. Germline V lookup: CDR1 SNHLY, CDR2 FYNNEI. CDR3 in amino acids: CASSITSTDTQYF. CDR3 DNA sequence: TGTGCCAGCAGCATCACTTCCACAGATACGCAGTATTTT.

At least ten counts were recorded for this clonotype. The chain has TRBV6-5 and TRBJ2-5; D is ambiguous. The CDR3 is 13 residues long. CDR1 is MNHEY and CDR2 is SVGAGI in the germline V gene. Trimming left V 2 bases short and J 5 bases short, with 9 bases between. Here the CDR3 reads CASSYRRDETQYF. CDR3 bases: TGTGCCAGCAGTTACCGGCGAGACGAGACCCAGTACTTC.

The chain recombines TRBV27 with TRBJ1-2, with 7 bases that match TRBD1. There are 18 residues in the CDR3. The V and J ends lost 4 bases and 1 base, in that order; junction bases with no gene match: 15. Looked up from germline, CDR1 is MNHEY and CDR2 is SMNVEV (reference sequence). The CDR3 reads CASSSLLRQGGDNYGYTF. The CDR3 bases are TGTGCCAGCAGTTCGCTGCTTCGACAGGGCGGCGATAACTATGGCTACACCTTC.

In this sample, this clonotype turned up once. The chain carries TRBV28 and TRBJ2-7, with TRBD1 matching over 7 bases. Germline V CDR1 and CDR2: MDHEN, SYDVKM. This CDR3 is built from 14 residues. J was trimmed by 4 bases and V by 10 bases; bases with no gene match: 13. CDR3 bases: TGTGCCAATCATTCCCCGGGACAGAAATACGAGCAGTACTTC. This sequence encodes CANHSPGQKYEQYF.

The rearrangement links TRBV7-9 to TRBJ1-1; D is possibly TRBD1 (6 bases). Trimming removed 6 bases from V and 4 bases from J, with 15 bases in between. The germline gives CDR1 SEHNR, CDR2 FQNEAQ (reference sequence). The CDR3 covers 14 residues. The chain's CDR3 is CASRRQEEGTEAFF. As DNA, the CDR3 is TGTGCCAGCAGAAGACAGGAGGAGGGCACTGAAGCTTTCTTT.

This clonotype was picked up one time. This chain connects TRBV12-3 or TRBV12-4 to TRBJ1-5; a weak D match, TRBD1 (5 bases). V was trimmed by 8 bases and J by 6 bases, leaving 17 bases between them. This CDR3 comprises 14 residues. The CDR3 spells CASCITGGTQPQHF. The DNA for the CDR3 is TGTGCCAGCTGTATCACTGGGGGGACTCAGCCCCAGCATTTT.

This clonotype was recorded a few times. This rearrangement joins TRBV7-9 to TRBJ2-7, with D possibly being TRBD1 (5 bases). Germline lookup yields CDR1 SEHNR and CDR2 FQNEAQ (reference sequence). The CDR3 has 14 amino acids. The germline V and J ends were trimmed by 5 bases and 4 bases, with 15 bases remaining between them. CDR3: CASSPPTEQYEQYF. CDR3 DNA sequence: TGTGCCAGCAGCCCACCGACAGAGCAATACGAGCAGTACTTC.

A word on this clonotype: A much larger clone lies one base from this, so it may be a read error. This chain links TRBV20-1 with TRBJ1-1; 9 bases are shared with TRBD1. In germline, CDR1 is DFQATT, CDR2 SNEGSKA (reference sequence). The CDR3 has 13 residues. The V gene end was trimmed by 3 bases and the J gene end by 3 bases; junction bases not matched to a gene: 2. The CDR3 DNA reads as TGCAGTGCTAGGGGGACAGGGCACACTGAAGCTTTCTTT. Translating gives CSARGTGHTEAFF.

There are a few counts of this clonotype. The chain employs TRBV6-1 and TRBJ2-7; tentatively, D is TRBD2 (6 bases). CDR1 is MNHNS and CDR2 is SASEGT in the germline V gene. This CDR3 region has 14 residues. V gave up 5 bases and J gave up 1 base, with 12 bases separating them. Written as DNA, the CDR3 is TGTGCCAGCAGTAGTGACAGCGGGTCCTACGAGCAGTACTTC. Translation: CASSSDSGSYEQYF.

The chain combines TRBV2 with TRBJ2-6; the D is unclear. Trimming pared 9 bases from V and 0 bases from J, leaving 9 bases between. Germline V gene lookup returns CDR1 SNHLY and CDR2 FYNNEI. The CDR3 is 14 amino acids. The chain's CDR3 is CAREFFSGANVLTF. CDR3 in DNA: TGTGCCAGGGAATTTTTCTCTGGGGCCAACGTCCTGACTTTC. Full variable domain (rest looked up from reference TRBV2 and TRBJ2-6): EPEVTQTPSHQVTQMGQEVILRCVPISNHLYFYWYRQILGQKVEFLVSFYNNEISEKSEIFDDQFSVERPDGSNFTLKIRSTKLEDSAMYFCAREFFSGANVLTFGAGSRLTVL.

The rearrangement links TRBV12-3 or TRBV12-4 to TRBJ2-7; a possible D gene is TRBD1 (6 bases). V lost 7 bases to trimming and J lost 5 bases, with 15 bases between them. The CDR3 contains 13 residues. DNA of the CDR3: TGTGCCAGCACCACCGGGACATCAAACGAGCAGTACTTC. Translation: CASTTGTSNEQYF.

This chain uses TRBV4-2 with TRBJ2-7; 10 bases are shared with TRBD2. The CDR3 consists of 16 residues. Germline V gene lookup returns CDR1 LGHNA and CDR2 YNFKEQ. The J segment lost 0 bases and the V segment lost 0 bases, leaving 2 bases of the junction unmatched. The CDR3 here is CASSQEASGGSYEQYF. CDR3 DNA sequence: TGTGCCAGCAGCCAAGAGGCTAGCGGGGGCTCCTACGAGCAGTACTTC.

This chain links TRBV12-3 or TRBV12-4 with TRBJ1-3, with unresolved D. V dropped 3 bases and J dropped 4 bases, with 10 bases sitting between them. This CDR3 has 14 amino acids. CDR3 sequence (DNA): TGTGCCAGCAGTTTGCAAGGGAAAGGAAACACCATATATTTT. Its translation is CASSLQGKGNTIYF.

The sample holds many counts of this clonotype. This chain links TRBV28 with TRBJ2-1; weak D call: TRBD2 (6 bases). Germline values: CDR1 MDHEN, CDR2 SYDVKM. The CDR3 has 13 residues. V lost 8 bases and J lost 0, with 8 bases in between. The CDR3, as DNA: TGTGCCAGCGTGCGGGGCTCCTACAATGAGCAGTTCTTC. Encoded protein: CASVRGSYNEQFF.

This clonotype was seen many times. The chain is built from TRBV28 and TRBJ1-5; 7 positions match TRBD1. CDR1 is MDHEN and CDR2 is SYDVKM in the germline V gene. The CDR3 extends over 17 amino acids. V lost 3 bases and J lost 0; bases outside the gene matches: 8. The DNA for the CDR3 is TGTGCCAGCAGTTTTCCACAGGGGAAATATAGCAATCAGCCCCAGCATTTT. Its translation is CASSFPQGKYSNQPQHF.